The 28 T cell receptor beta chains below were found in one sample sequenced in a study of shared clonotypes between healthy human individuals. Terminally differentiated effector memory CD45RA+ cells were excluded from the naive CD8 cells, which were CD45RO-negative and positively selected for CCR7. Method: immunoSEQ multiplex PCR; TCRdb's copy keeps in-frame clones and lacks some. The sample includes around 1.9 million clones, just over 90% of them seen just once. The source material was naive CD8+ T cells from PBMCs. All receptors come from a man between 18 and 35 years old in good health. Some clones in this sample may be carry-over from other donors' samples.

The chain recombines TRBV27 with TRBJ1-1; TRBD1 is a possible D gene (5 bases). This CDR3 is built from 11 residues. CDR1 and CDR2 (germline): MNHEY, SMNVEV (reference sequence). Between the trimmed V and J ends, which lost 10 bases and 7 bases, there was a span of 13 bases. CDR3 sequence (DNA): TGTGCCACACGTCTGGGGGGTGAAGCTTTCTTT. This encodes CATRLGGEAFF.

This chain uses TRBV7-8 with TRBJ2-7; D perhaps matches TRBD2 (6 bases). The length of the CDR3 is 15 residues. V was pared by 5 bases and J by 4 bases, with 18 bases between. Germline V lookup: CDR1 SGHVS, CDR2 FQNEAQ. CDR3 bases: TGTGCCAGCAGCCTCCGGGGGACGCTGACTTACGAGCAGTACTTC. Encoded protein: CASSLRGTLTYEQYF.

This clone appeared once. The CDR3 reads CASSPKASPSGYEQYF. In nucleotides, the CDR3 is TGCGCCAGCAGCCCCAAAGCGTCGCCTAGCGGGTACGAGCAGTACTTC. The V and J genes are TRBV4-1 and TRBJ2-7; TRBD2 matches 8 bases. Germline V CDR1 and CDR2: MGHRA, YSYEKL. The CDR3 has 16 amino acids. The V segment lost 4 bases and the J segment 4 bases; nucleotides outside the gene matches: 12.

Here the CDR3 reads CASSVGHGRYGYTF. The CDR3 nucleotides are TGTGCCAGCAGCGTTGGACACGGAAGGTATGGCTACACCTTC. The chain joins TRBV9 to TRBJ1-2; D might be TRBD1 (5 bases). This CDR3 has 14 residues. Germline values: CDR1 SGDLS, CDR2 YYNGEE. V was cut by 2 bases and J by 5 bases, with 13 bases left in between. Based on the CDR3 plus reference TRBV9 and TRBJ1-2, the full variable domain is DSGVTQTPKHLITATGQRVTLRCSPRSGDLSVYWYQQSLDQGLQFLIQYYNGEERAKGNILERFSAQQFPDLHSELNLSSLELGDSALYFCASSVGHGRYGYTFGSGTRLTVV.

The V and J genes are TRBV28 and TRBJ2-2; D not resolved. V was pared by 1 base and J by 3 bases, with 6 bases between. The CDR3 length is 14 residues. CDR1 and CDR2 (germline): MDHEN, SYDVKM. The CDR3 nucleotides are TGTGCCAGCAGTTTATCCACCGACACCGGGGAGCTGTTTTTT. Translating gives CASSLSTDTGELFF.

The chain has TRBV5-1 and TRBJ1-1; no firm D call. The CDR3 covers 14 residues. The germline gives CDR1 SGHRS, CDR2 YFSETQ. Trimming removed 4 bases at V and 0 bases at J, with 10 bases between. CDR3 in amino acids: CASSVQDLNTEAFF. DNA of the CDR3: TGCGCCAGCAGCGTACAAGACCTGAACACTGAAGCTTTCTTT.

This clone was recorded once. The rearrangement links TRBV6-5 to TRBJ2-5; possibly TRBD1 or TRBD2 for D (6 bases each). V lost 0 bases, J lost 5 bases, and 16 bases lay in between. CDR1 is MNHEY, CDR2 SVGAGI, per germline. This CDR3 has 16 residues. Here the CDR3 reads CASSYSIEGGGETQYF. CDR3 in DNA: TGTGCCAGCAGTTACTCGATCGAGGGGGGCGGCGAGACCCAGTACTTC.

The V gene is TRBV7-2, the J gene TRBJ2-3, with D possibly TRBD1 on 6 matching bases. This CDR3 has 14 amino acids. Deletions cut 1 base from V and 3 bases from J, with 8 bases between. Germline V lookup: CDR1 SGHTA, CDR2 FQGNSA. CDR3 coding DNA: TGTGCCAGCAGCTTAGTCGACAGGACAGATACGCAGTATTTT. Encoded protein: CASSLVDRTDTQYF.

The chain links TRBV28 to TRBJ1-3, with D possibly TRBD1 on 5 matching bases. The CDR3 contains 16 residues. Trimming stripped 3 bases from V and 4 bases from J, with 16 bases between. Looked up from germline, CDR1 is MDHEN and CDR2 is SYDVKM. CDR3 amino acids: CASSFFADIGGNTIYF. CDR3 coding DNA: TGTGCCAGCAGTTTTTTCGCGGACATCGGCGGAAACACCATATATTTT.

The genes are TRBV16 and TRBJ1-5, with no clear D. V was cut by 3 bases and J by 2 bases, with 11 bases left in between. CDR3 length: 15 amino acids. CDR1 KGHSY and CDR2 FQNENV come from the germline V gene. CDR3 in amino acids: CASSHGWEGNQPQHF. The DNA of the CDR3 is TGTGCCAGCAGCCACGGGTGGGAGGGCAATCAGCCCCAGCATTTT.

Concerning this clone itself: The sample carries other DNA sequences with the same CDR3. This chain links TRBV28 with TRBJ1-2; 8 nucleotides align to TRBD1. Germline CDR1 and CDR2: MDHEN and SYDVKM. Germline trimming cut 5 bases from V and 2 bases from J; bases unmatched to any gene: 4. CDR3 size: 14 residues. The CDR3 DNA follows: TGTGCCAGCAGTAGCTGGACAGGGAACTATGGCTACACCTTC. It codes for CASSSWTGNYGYTF.

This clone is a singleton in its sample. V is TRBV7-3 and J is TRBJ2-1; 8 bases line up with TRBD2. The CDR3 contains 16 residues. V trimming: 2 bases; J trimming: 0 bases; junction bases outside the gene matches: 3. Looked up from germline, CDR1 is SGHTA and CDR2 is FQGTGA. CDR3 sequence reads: CASSLGAGASYNEQFF. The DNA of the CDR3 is TGTGCCAGCAGCTTAGGAGCGGGAGCCTCCTACAATGAGCAGTTCTTC.

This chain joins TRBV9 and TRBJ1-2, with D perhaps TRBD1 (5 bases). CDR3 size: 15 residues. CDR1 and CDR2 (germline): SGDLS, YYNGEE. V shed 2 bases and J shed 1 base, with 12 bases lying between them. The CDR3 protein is CASSVGGTNNYGYTF. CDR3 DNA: TGTGCCAGCAGCGTTGGGGGGACCAATAACTATGGCTACACCTTC.

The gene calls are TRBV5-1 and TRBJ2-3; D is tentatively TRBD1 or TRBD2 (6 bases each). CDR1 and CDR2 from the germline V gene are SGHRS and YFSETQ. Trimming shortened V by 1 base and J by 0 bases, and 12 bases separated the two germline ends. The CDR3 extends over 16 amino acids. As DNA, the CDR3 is TGCGCCAGCAGCTTGTGGGGGGCTCTAAGCACAGATACGCAGTATTTT. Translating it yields CASSLWGALSTDTQYF.

The DNA of the CDR3 is TGTGCCAGTCACGACAGGCGGAACACCGGGGAGCTGTTTTTT. This gives the protein CASHDRRNTGELFF. The gene calls are TRBV19 and TRBJ2-2; weak D call: TRBD1 (6 bases). V dropped 8 bases and J dropped 1 base, with 11 bases sitting between them. Germline CDR1 is LNHDA and CDR2 is SQIVND (reference sequence). The CDR3 loop spans 14 amino acids.

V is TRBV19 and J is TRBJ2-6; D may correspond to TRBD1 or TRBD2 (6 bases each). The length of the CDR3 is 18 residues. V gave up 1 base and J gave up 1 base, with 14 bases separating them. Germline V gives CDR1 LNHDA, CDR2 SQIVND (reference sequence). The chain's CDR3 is CASSIVGGPASGANVLTF. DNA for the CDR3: TGTGCCAGTAGTATAGTTGGGGGGCCGGCTTCTGGGGCCAACGTCCTGACTTTC.

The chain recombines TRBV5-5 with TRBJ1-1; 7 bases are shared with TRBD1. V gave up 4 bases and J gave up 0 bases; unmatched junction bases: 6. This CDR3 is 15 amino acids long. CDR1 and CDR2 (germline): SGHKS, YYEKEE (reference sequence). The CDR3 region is CASSHRQGMNTEAFF. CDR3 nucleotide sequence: TGTGCCAGCAGCCATCGACAGGGTATGAACACTGAAGCTTTCTTT.

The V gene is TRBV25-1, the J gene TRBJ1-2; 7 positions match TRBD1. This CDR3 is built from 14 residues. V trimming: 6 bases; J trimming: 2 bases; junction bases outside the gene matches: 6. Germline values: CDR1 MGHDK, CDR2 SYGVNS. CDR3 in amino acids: CASSPWGQNYGYTF. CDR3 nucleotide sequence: TGTGCCAGCAGCCCCTGGGGACAGAACTATGGCTACACCTTC.

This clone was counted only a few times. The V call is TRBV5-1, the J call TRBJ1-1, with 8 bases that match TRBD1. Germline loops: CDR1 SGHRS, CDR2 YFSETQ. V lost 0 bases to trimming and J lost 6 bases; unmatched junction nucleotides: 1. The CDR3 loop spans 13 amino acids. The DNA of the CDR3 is TGCGCCAGCAGCTTGGGGACAGGGCCTGAAGCTTTCTTT. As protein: CASSLGTGPEAFF.

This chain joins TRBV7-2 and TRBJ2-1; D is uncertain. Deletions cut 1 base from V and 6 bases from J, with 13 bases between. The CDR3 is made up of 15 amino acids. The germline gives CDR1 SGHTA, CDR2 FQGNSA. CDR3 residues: CASSLGEVERNEQFF. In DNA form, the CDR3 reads TGTGCCAGCAGCTTAGGAGAGGTCGAGCGCAATGAGCAGTTCTTC.

CDR3 nucleotides: TGTGCCAGCAGCTTAGTGGTCCCGGATCCCACTAGTGGCTACACCTTC. Residues: CASSLVVPDPTSGYTF. This rearrangement joins TRBV7-2 to TRBJ1-2; D gene unclear. Germline lookup yields CDR1 SGHTA and CDR2 FQGNSA. CDR3 length: 16 amino acids. The V end lost 1 base, the J end lost 7 bases, and 19 bases lay between the germline ends.

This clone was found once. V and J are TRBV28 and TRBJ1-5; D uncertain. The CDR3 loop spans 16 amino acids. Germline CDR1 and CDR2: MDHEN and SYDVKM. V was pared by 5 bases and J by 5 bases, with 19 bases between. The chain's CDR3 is CASSPAGYPGDQPQHF. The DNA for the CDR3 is TGTGCCAGCAGTCCCGCCGGGTACCCCGGGGATCAGCCCCAGCATTTT.

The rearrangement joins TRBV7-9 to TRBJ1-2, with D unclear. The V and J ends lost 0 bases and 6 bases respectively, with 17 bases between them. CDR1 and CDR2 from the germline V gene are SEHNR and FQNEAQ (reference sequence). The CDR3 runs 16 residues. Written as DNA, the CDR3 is TGTGCCAGCAGCTTAGCTTCGGGCAGGCCTTGGGATGGCTACACCTTC. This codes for CASSLASGRPWDGYTF.

CDR3 region: CASSLIRLVYNEQFF. CDR3 DNA: TGTGCCAGCAGTTTAATTCGCCTAGTCTACAATGAGCAGTTCTTC. This chain uses TRBV27 with TRBJ2-1; D remains ambiguous. CDR1 is MNHEY and CDR2 is SMNVEV in the germline V gene (reference sequence). The CDR3 contains 15 residues. The ends were cut back, 2 bases at V and 3 bases at J, with 11 bases in the middle.

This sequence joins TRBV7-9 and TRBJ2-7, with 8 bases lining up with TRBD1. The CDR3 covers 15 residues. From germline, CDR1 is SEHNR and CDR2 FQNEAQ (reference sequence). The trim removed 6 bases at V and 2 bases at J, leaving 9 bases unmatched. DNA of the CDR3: TGTGCCAGCAGTCCTCTCCGGGACAGGACCTACGAGCAGTACTTC. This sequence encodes CASSPLRDRTYEQYF.

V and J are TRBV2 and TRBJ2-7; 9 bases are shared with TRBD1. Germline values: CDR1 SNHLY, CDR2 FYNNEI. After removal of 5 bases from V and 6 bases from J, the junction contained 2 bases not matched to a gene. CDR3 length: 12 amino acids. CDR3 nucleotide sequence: TGTGCCAGCAGTCGGGACAGGGTCGAGCAGTACTTC. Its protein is CASSRDRVEQYF.

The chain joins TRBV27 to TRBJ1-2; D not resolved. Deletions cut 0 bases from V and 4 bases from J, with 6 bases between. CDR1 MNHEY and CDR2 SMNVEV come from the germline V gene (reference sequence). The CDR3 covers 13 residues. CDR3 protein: CASSLSAPYGYTF. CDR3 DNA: TGTGCCAGCAGTTTATCGGCGCCCTATGGCTACACCTTC.

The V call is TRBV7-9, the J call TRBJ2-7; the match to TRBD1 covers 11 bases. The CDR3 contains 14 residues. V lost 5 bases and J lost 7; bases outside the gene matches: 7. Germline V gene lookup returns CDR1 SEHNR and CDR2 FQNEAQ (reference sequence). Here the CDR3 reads CASSHGQGAGEQYF. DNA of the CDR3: TGTGCCAGCAGCCATGGACAGGGGGCTGGTGAGCAGTACTTC.